This record looks at one T cell receptor (beta chain) sequence and its context. The sample belongs to a study of shared clonotypes between healthy human individuals. Germline CDR1 is LNHDA and CDR2 is SQIVND (reference sequence). This CDR3 comprises 15 residues. The germline V and J ends were trimmed by 3 bases and 0 bases, with 12 bases remaining between them. Sorted subsets were amplified in replicate PCRs using approximately 0.2 ug DNA, roughly 30,000 T cell genomes. Under the authors' procedure: Junction-only immunoSEQ sequences carried no quality scores, so filtering differed. Repertoires were generated with immunoSEQ multiplex PCR, while TCRdb's copy carries only in-frame clones and drops some. V and J calls plus clone size are reproduced from that table; the DNA served to infer D and trimming. The sample yields fewer than 1.4 million clones, 70% to 80% seen once.

Sequencing was carried out using memory CD4+ T cells from PBMCs. Subset reported: CD45RA-negative fraction. The clonotype was recovered from a man aged 18 to 30 in good health. Some clones in this sample may be carry-over from other donors' samples. The chain couples TRBV19 to TRBJ2-7, with a possible D match to TRBD1 (6 bases). DNA of the CDR3: TGTGCCAGTAGTATCGGGGACACGAGCTCCTACGAGCAGTACTTC. Translating gives CASSIGDTSSYEQYF. Full variable domain (rest looked up from reference TRBV19 and TRBJ2-7): DGGITQSPKYLFRKEGQNVTLSCEQNLNHDAMYWYRQDPGQGLRLIYYSQIVNDFQKGDIAEGYSVSREKKESFPLTVTSAQKNPTAFYLCASSIGDTSSYEQYFGPGTRLTVT.